This TCR beta chain emerged from a study of T-cell memory formation after mild COVID-19. CDR3 length: 16 amino acids. V gave up 7 bases and J gave up 0 bases, with 13 bases separating them. Germline V gene data show CDR1 as MNHNS and CDR2 as SASEGT. TCRdb itself ran the 5' RACE reads through MiXCR, one entry per CDR3 protein. The sample lists around 300,000 distinct CDR3 sequences, under 20% occurring once. This clonotype showed up just a few times. The specimen was PBMCs or a T cell subset sorted from them (not recorded which). This clonotype was obtained from a man aged 18 to 35 who had mild COVID-19 (a few samples of this study predate the infection). Cell type and time point are not known. The chain uses TRBV6-1 and TRBJ1-6; D not resolved. CDR3 amino acids: CASKGSQSSYNSPLHF. The CDR3 coding sequence is TGTGCCAGCAAGGGCAGTCAGAGCTCCTATAATTCACCCCTCCACTTT.